This is a list of T cell receptor beta chains from one sample in a study of T cells in Graves' hyperthyroidism and ophthalmopathy. TCRdb reprocessed the multiplex PCR reads via MiXCR and lists one record per CDR3 protein. Among 300,000 to 350,000 distinct CDR3 sequences, 15% to 20% were seen once, and the ten largest hold roughly 49%. Sequencing was done on a sample of blood. The source is a woman in her 50s with Graves' hyperthyroidism. The CDR3 runs from the conserved cysteine through the conserved F or W. The D gene is left open where the match is weak. Expanded clones are given a class, and other clones once, few, many or no size at all.

clone_size j_call v_call d_call cdr3_aa cdr3_nt
few TRBJ1-2 TRBV2 TRBD1 CASTSGGGRVGGYTF TGTGCCAGCACTTCAGGGGGGGGGCGCGTCGGTGGCTACACCTTC
few TRBJ2-3 TRBV29-1 - CSVSSVAGNTDTQYF TGCAGCGTTTCGAGCGTGGCCGGGAACACAGATACGCAGTATTTT
- TRBJ2-5 TRBV2 - CASSDNQETQYF TGTGCCAGCAGTGACAACCAAGAGACCCAGTACTTC
- TRBJ1-3 TRBV12-3/TRBV12-4 - CASSLAGENTIYF TGTGCCAGCAGTTTAGCGGGTGAAAACACCATATATTTT
- TRBJ2-2 TRBV5-1 - CASSLVRGSSGELFF TGCGCCAGCAGCTTGGTCCGGGGTAGTTCCGGGGAGCTGTTTTTT
- TRBJ1-3 TRBV24-1 - CATSDGSVGNTIYF TGTGCCACCAGTGATGGATCGGTTGGAAACACCATATATTTT
many TRBJ2-3 TRBV12-3/TRBV12-4 - CASSARGDTDTQYF TGTGCCAGCAGCGCCAGGGGGGACACAGATACGCAGTATTTT
few TRBJ2-5 TRBV6-5 TRBD2 CASSYSNPFTGLQETQYF TGTGCCAGCAGTTACTCGAACCCCTTCACGGGACTACAAGAGACCCAGTACTTC
many TRBJ1-2 TRBV5-8 - CASGRGHGYTF TGTGCCAGCGGGCGCGGGCATGGCTACACCTTC
few TRBJ2-5 TRBV6-1 - CASSTTGGRSETQYF TGTGCCAGCAGTACGACCGGGGGTAGGTCGGAGACCCAGTACTTC
many TRBJ1-2 TRBV30 - CAWTKVDRVDGYTF TGTGCCTGGACTAAGGTGGACAGAGTGGATGGCTACACCTTC
- TRBJ2-1 TRBV19 - CASSTTGHVVGEQFF TGTGCCAGTAGTACAACAGGGCACGTTGTTGGTGAGCAGTTCTTC
many TRBJ1-1 TRBV18 - CASSPQDTNTEAFF TGTGCCAGCTCACCGCAGGACACGAACACTGAAGCTTTCTTT
- TRBJ2-2 TRBV27 TRBD1 CASRSGTVVGALFF TGTGCCAGCCGCTCCGGGACAGTAGTAGGGGCCCTGTTTTTT
few TRBJ2-5 TRBV10-3 - CAISDGQETQYF TGTGCCATCAGTGACGGCCAAGAGACCCAGTACTTC
- TRBJ1-3 TRBV10-3 TRBD1 CAIRETGEGTIYF TGTGCCATCAGAGAGACAGGGGAAGGGACCATATATTTT
many TRBJ2-3 TRBV9 TRBD1 CASSTDREDTQYF TGTGCCAGCAGCACCGACAGGGAAGATACGCAGTATTTT
once TRBJ1-6 TRBV28 - CASRRTGTPYNSPLHF TGTGCCAGCAGACGCACCGGGACCCCATATAATTCACCCCTCCACTTT